One sample yielded the 15 T cell receptor beta chains listed below, sequenced in a study of metastatic and nonmetastatic thyroid tumors (dated by TCRdb to between 2020 and 2021). Libraries were constructed by PCR. Sequencing was performed on an Illumina HiSeq 4000. The raw public reads went through TCRdb reprocessing: fastp at Q25, MiXCR clone calling, in-frame beta chains kept. For this sample there are some 40,000 clones; around 18% appear just once. The ten largest clones represent roughly 15% of the sample. No patient had received any treatment before thyroid surgery. The sample taken for sequencing was tumor tissue. The receptor source for this set is a female donor with papillary thyroid cancer or a benign thyroid nodule (not recorded which). Some clones in this sample may be carry-over from other donors' samples.

This clone was observed a single time. One base away lies a much larger clone, so this may be a sequencing read error. This chain joins TRBV7-9 and TRBJ2-4; 7 positions match TRBD1. This CDR3 is 17 amino acids long. Trimming took 7 bases from V and 0 from J; bases not matched to a gene: 12. Germline CDR1 SEHNR, CDR2 FQNEAQ (reference sequence). DNA for the CDR3: TGTGCCAGCATCCCCCGGTGGCAGGGGGAAGCCAAAAACATTCAGTACTTC. Its translation is CASIPRWQGEAKNIQYF. Supplemented by reference TRBV7-9 and TRBJ2-4, the full variable domain reads DTGVSQNPRHKITKRGQNVTFRCDPISEHNRLYWYRQTLGQGPEFLTYFQNEAQLEKSRLLSDRFSAERPKGSFSTLEIQRTEQGDSAMYLCASIPRWQGEAKNIQYFGAGTRLSVL.

As to this clone: Being one base from a much bigger clone, this may be a read error. Other DNA sequences of this sample code for an identical CDR3. The chain couples TRBV29-1 to TRBJ2-5; D is unresolved. Germline CDR1 SQVTM, CDR2 ANQGSEA. Trimming cost V 7 bases and J 1 base, with 10 bases left between them. The CDR3 consists of 12 residues. CDR3 sequence reads: CSGLVLQETQYF. The CDR3 bases are TGCAGCGGGCTAGTTCTCCAAGAGACCCAGTACTTC.

A word on this clone: A read error may be the cause here, since a much bigger clone is one base away. CDR3 region: CDSSQDSNTIYF. CDR3 in DNA: TGTGACAGCAGCCAAGACTCTAACACCATATATTTT. The gene calls are TRBV4-2 and TRBJ1-3; D is ambiguous. The germline V gene encodes CDR1 LGHNA and CDR2 YNFKEQ. There are 12 residues in the CDR3.

This clone came up many times. The chain joins TRBV6-2 or TRBV6-3 to TRBJ1-2; D is undetermined. CDR1 is MNHEY and CDR2 is SVGEGT in the germline V gene. Deletions cut 6 bases from V and 4 bases from J, with 15 bases between. The CDR3 is 14 amino acids. In DNA, the CDR3 is TGTGCCAGCAGGGAAGGAGGAAAGGTCTATGGCTACACCTTC. Its translation: CASREGGKVYGYTF.

The CDR3 is CATSRGSGHSGANVLTF. The CDR3 region has the DNA TGTGCCACCAGCAGAGGCAGTGGCCACTCTGGGGCCAACGTCCTGACTTTC. The J gene is TRBJ2-6, the V gene TRBV15; no reliable D call. The CDR3 runs to 17 residues. CDR1 and CDR2 (germline): LNHNV, YYDKDF (reference sequence). V was trimmed by 1 base and J by 0 bases, leaving 10 bases between them. Combining the CDR3 with reference TRBV15 and TRBJ2-6 gives the whole variable domain DAMVIQNPRYQVTQFGKPVTLSCSQTLNHNVMYWYQQKSSQAPKLLFHYYDKDFNNEADTPDNFQSRRPNTSFCFLDIRSPGLGDTAMYLCATSRGSGHSGANVLTFGAGSRLTVL.

This clone has a count of ten or more. The V and J genes are TRBV20-1 and TRBJ2-7; no firm D call. Germline V gene data show CDR1 as DFQATT and CDR2 as SNEGSKA (reference sequence). The length of the CDR3 is 12 residues. V was cut by 5 bases and J by 6 bases, with 14 bases left in between. The CDR3 region has the DNA TGCAGTGCTGGGGTCGTCGCGCGCGAGCAGTACTTC. Protein sequence: CSAGVVAREQYF.

This clone has only one observation. In DNA form, the CDR3 reads TGCGCCAGTAGCGGCCATAACAATGAGCAGTTCTTC. It is translated as CASSGHNNEQFF. The chain recombines TRBV4-1 with TRBJ2-1, with D tentatively TRBD2 (6 bases). The CDR3 consists of 12 residues. The germline V gene has CDR1 MGHRA and CDR2 YSYEKL. Trimming pared 9 bases from V and 5 bases from J, leaving 11 bases between.

This clone was seen ten or more times. The gene calls are TRBV5-8 and TRBJ2-1; the match to TRBD2 covers 8 bases. From germline, CDR1 is SGHTS and CDR2 YDEGEE. Losses at the gene ends were 5 bases for V and 0 bases for J; bases not matched to a gene: 4. This CDR3 is built from 15 residues. The DNA of the CDR3 is TGTGCCAGCAGTCGCGGGAGGAGCTCCTACAATGAGCAGTTCTTC. Amino acids: CASSRGRSSYNEQFF.

This clone was picked up many times. A much larger clone sits a single nucleotide away, making a read error possible. The chain has TRBV2 and TRBJ2-1, with 9 positions matching TRBD2. CDR3 length equals 12 residues. The ends lost 7 bases at V and 12 bases at J; junction bases unmatched: 7. In germline, CDR1 is SNHLY, CDR2 FYNNEI. The CDR3 loop reads CASMVAGVGQFF. The CDR3 nucleotides are TGTGCCAGCATGGTAGCGGGGGTTGGGCAGTTCTTC.

Only a few counts were recorded for this clone. The J gene is TRBJ1-1, the V gene TRBV6-1; the match to TRBD1 covers 10 bases. CDR3 length: 15 amino acids. Trimming took 4 bases from V and 4 from J; bases not matched to a gene: 6. Germline V gene data show CDR1 as MNHNS and CDR2 as SASEGT. The CDR3 DNA follows: TGTGCCAGCAGTGCCGGGACAGGGGAGGGCACTGAAGCTTTCTTT. Amino acid sequence: CASSAGTGEGTEAFF.

This clone was counted at least ten times. The V gene is TRBV28, the J gene TRBJ1-1, with D possibly being TRBD1 (6 bases). CDR1 MDHEN and CDR2 SYDVKM come from the germline V gene. V gave up 3 bases and J gave up 6 bases, with 20 bases separating them. There are 16 residues in the CDR3. The DNA for the CDR3 is TGTGCCAGCAGTTTTAGTCTGGACAGACTGAGCGCTGAAGCTTTCTTT. Translation: CASSFSLDRLSAEAFF.

This clone appeared many times. CDR3 nucleotides: TGTGCCAGCAGGACAGGGGGCTTGGAAGGCTACACCTTC. This sequence encodes CASRTGGLEGYTF. The chain links TRBV28 to TRBJ1-2; 10 bases align to TRBD1. The CDR3 has 13 residues. After removal of 6 bases from V and 8 bases from J, the junction contained 6 bases not matched to a gene. Germline V gene data show CDR1 as MDHEN and CDR2 as SYDVKM.

DNA for the CDR3: TGTGCCAGCAGCTTCGGGGGGGCCGTTACGCAGTATTTT. Protein sequence: CASSFGGAVTQYF. The chain has TRBV7-8 and TRBJ2-3; 8 bases agree with TRBD2. Germline trimming cut 3 bases from V and 8 bases from J; bases unmatched to any gene: 4. CDR1 and CDR2 (germline): SGHVS, FQNEAQ. This CDR3 contains 13 residues. The whole variable domain, filled in from reference TRBV7-8 and TRBJ2-3, reads GAGVSQSPRYKVAKRGQDVALRCDPISGHVSLFWYQQALGQGPEFLTYFQNEAQLDKSGLPSDRFFAERPEGSVSTLKIQRTQQEDSAVYLCASSFGGAVTQYFGPGTRLTVL.

This clone was detected ten times or more. This rearrangement joins TRBV5-6 to TRBJ1-1, with D unclear. This CDR3 is 15 amino acids long. Germline CDR1 reads SGHDT; CDR2 reads YYEEEE. Trimming left V 0 bases short and J 4 bases short, with 13 bases between. The CDR3 region is CASSLGTNTRTEAFF. DNA for the CDR3: TGTGCCAGCAGCTTGGGAACGAACACCCGCACTGAAGCTTTCTTT.

CDR3 sequence reads: CSARDQIGTEAFF. The CDR3 bases are TGCAGTGCTAGGGACCAAATAGGGACTGAAGCTTTCTTT. V usage is TRBV20-1 and J usage is TRBJ1-1; D ambiguous. V lost 3 bases, J lost 5 bases, and 13 bases lay in between. The length of the CDR3 is 13 residues. Germline CDR1 reads DFQATT; CDR2 reads SNEGSKA (reference sequence).